One sample yielded the 27 T cell receptor beta chains listed below, sequenced in a study of blood T cells in healthy people across ages. The use of a sample-barcoded 5' primer and a J-beta primer mix characterized a second PCR of roughly 6 to 11 cycles. TCRdb called the 5' RACE reads again in MiXCR, with one record for every CDR3 protein. This sample yields 2 million or so distinct CDR3 sequences, of which roughly 49% are seen a single time; approximately 2.1% belongs to the top ten. Sequencing was carried out using blood. The source of these receptors is a middle-aged woman in good health.

The chain recombines TRBV4-2 with TRBJ1-2; D may be TRBD1 (5 bases). The CDR3 spans 15 residues. Germline assignment: CDR1 LGHNA and CDR2 YNFKEQ. With 0 bases removed from V and 5 bases from J, the gap between germline ends came to 13 bases. The CDR3 coding sequence is TGTGCCAGCAGCCAAGACCGACAGAACTTATATGGCTACACCTTC. Protein: CASSQDRQNLYGYTF.

The DNA for the CDR3 is TGTGCCAGCAGCTTCTCCGACAGGGACTACGAGCAGTACTTC. Translating gives CASSFSDRDYEQYF. V is TRBV7-2 and J is TRBJ2-7; 7 nucleotides align to TRBD1. The CDR3 is made up of 14 amino acids. The V segment lost 3 bases and the J segment 3 bases; nucleotides outside the gene matches: 5. From germline, CDR1 is SGHTA and CDR2 FQGNSA.

Only a few counts were recorded for this clonotype. The J gene is TRBJ2-3, the V gene TRBV9, with D possibly matching TRBD1 (5 bases). Trimming pared 2 bases from V and 1 base from J, leaving 11 bases between. The germline V gene has CDR1 SGDLS and CDR2 YYNGEE. The CDR3 sequence is 15 residues long. CDR3: CASSVQEQGTDTQYF. The CDR3 coding sequence is TGTGCCAGCAGCGTTCAAGAACAGGGCACAGATACGCAGTATTTT.

This clonotype was counted many times. The rearrangement links TRBV10-2 to TRBJ2-7; no clear D gene. Germline V gene sequence: CDR1 WSHSY, CDR2 SAAADI. CDR3 length: 13 amino acids. The V end lost 7 bases, the J end lost 9 bases, and 19 bases lay between the germline ends. The chain's CDR3 is CASTGGTLGGQYF. The DNA of the CDR3 is TGCGCCAGCACGGGCGGCACCCTCGGTGGGCAGTACTTC.

This chain connects TRBV20-1 to TRBJ2-5; 7 bases agree with TRBD1. Germline lookup yields CDR1 DFQATT and CDR2 SNEGSKA (reference sequence). There are 15 residues in the CDR3. Trimming at V came to 6 bases and at J to 1 base, leaving 11 bases not matched to a gene. CDR3 amino acids: CSAPTGVGFQETQYF. The CDR3 DNA reads TGCAGTGCCCCCACAGGGGTGGGGTTCCAAGAGACCCAGTACTTC.

The gene calls are TRBV27 and TRBJ2-6, with D possibly matching TRBD2 (6 bases). This CDR3 is 17 amino acids long. Trimming stripped 4 bases from V and 0 bases from J, with 13 bases between. Germline values: CDR1 MNHEY, CDR2 SMNVEV (reference sequence). Here the CDR3 reads CASSSRRGSSGANVLTF. CDR3 bases: TGTGCCAGCAGTTCCCGACGGGGGAGCTCTGGGGCCAACGTCCTGACTTTC. Using reference TRBV27 and TRBJ2-6 for the parts outside the CDR3, the full variable domain is EAQVTQNPRYLITVTGKKLTVTCSQNMNHEYMSWYRQDPGLGLRQIYYSMNVEVTDKGDVPEGYKVSRKEKRNFPLILESPSPNQTSLYFCASSSRRGSSGANVLTFGAGSRLTVL.

As concerns this clonotype: A read error may account for a junction end that differs from germline. This sequence joins TRBV10-3 and TRBJ2-3, with no clear D. Germline V lookup: CDR1 ENHRY, CDR2 SYGVKD. The CDR3 extends over 13 amino acids. The CDR3 reads CASSESWADTQYF. CDR3 in DNA: TGTGCCAGCAGTGAGTCGTGGGCAGATACGCAGTATTTT.

CDR3 sequence (DNA): TGTGCCAGCAGTCCAGCCCGGACGGTTTTTTACGAGCAGTACTTC. It translates to CASSPARTVFYEQYF. The chain joins TRBV6-5 to TRBJ2-7; no firm D call. This CDR3 has 15 residues. Germline CDR1 MNHEY, CDR2 SVGAGI. Trimming took off 5 bases at V and 4 bases at J, with 18 bases between the two ends.

This clonotype was detected a few times. J is TRBJ2-7 and V is TRBV9, with TRBD2 as a possible D gene (6 bases). Trimming removed 0 bases from V and 3 bases from J, with 10 bases in between. The CDR3 sequence is 14 residues long. CDR1 and CDR2 (germline): SGDLS, YYNGEE. The DNA of the CDR3 is TGTGCCAGCAGCGTAGGCACTAGCTACTACGAGCAGTACTTC. Encoded protein: CASSVGTSYYEQYF.

This clonotype was seen more than once but under ten times. This rearrangement joins TRBV4-2 to TRBJ2-3; the D gene is possibly TRBD2 (5 bases). Trimming shortened V by 0 bases and J by 4 bases, and 8 bases separated the two germline ends. This CDR3 region has 14 residues. Germline loops: CDR1 LGHNA, CDR2 YNFKEQ. In DNA, the CDR3 is TGTGCCAGCAGCCAAGATGAACTAGCAGATACGCAGTATTTT. Protein sequence: CASSQDELADTQYF.

The table lists this clonotype with a few counts. The chain uses TRBV5-1 and TRBJ2-5, with D possibly being TRBD2 (5 bases). The CDR3 spans 13 residues. Germline loops: CDR1 SGHRS, CDR2 YFSETQ. V was clipped by 0 bases and J by 5 bases, with 8 bases between them. The DNA of the CDR3 is TGCGCCAGCAGCTTGGAAGCGGTGGAGACCCAGTACTTC. This sequence encodes CASSLEAVETQYF.

V usage is TRBV20-1 and J usage is TRBJ1-2; tentatively, D is TRBD1 (5 bases). The germline CDR1 and CDR2 sequences are DFQATT and SNEGSKA (reference sequence). V was pared by 2 bases and J by 4 bases, with 11 bases between. The CDR3 totals 13 residues. CDR3 nucleotides: TGCAGTGCTAGATCGGGGGACGGCTATGGCTACACCTTC. This translates into CSARSGDGYGYTF.

The table lists this clonotype with a few counts. The rearrangement links TRBV4-1 to TRBJ1-4; D remains ambiguous. Germline CDR1 and CDR2: MGHRA and YSYEKL. The CDR3 runs to 17 residues. V was shortened by 4 bases and J by 0 bases, with 15 bases between the two germline ends. The CDR3, as DNA: TGCGCCAGCAGCCGACGGGATATAGCTGCAACTAATGAAAAACTGTTTTTT. It specifies CASSRRDIAATNEKLFF.

CDR3 sequence: CASSYSSVGIQYF. The CDR3 DNA follows: TGTGCCAGCAGTTACTCTAGCGTAGGCATTCAGTACTTC. This sequence joins TRBV6-5 and TRBJ2-7, with a tentative D call TRBD2 (5 bases). The J call may be mistaken, given a closer DNA end match to TRBJ2-4. The CDR3 length is 13 residues. CDR1 and CDR2 (germline): MNHEY, SVGAGI.

This sequence joins TRBV27 and TRBJ1-6; no reliable D call. Trimming shortened V by 5 bases and J by 0 bases, and 14 bases separated the two germline ends. The CDR3 is 17 residues long. In germline, CDR1 is MNHEY, CDR2 SMNVEV (reference sequence). As DNA, the CDR3 is TGTGCCAGCAGTCCTGTCAGCGGAAGCTCCTATAATTCACCCCTCCACTTT. Translating gives CASSPVSGSSYNSPLHF.

This clonotype was counted only a few times. The rearrangement joins TRBV6-6 to TRBJ1-2; a possible D gene is TRBD1 (5 bases). The ends were cut back, 8 bases at V and 4 bases at J, with 14 bases in the middle. From germline, CDR1 is MNHNY and CDR2 SVGAGI (reference sequence). The CDR3 has 13 residues. The CDR3 coding sequence is TGTGCCAGCCGGCCCAGGGAGGGCTATGGCTACACCTTC. It encodes CASRPREGYGYTF.

In this sample, this clonotype turned up a few times. The rearrangement links TRBV6-6 to TRBJ2-6; D not resolved. This CDR3 region has 13 residues. V lost 5 bases, J lost 13 bases, and 15 bases lay in between. Per germline, CDR1 MNHNY and CDR2 SVGAGI (reference sequence). The CDR3 DNA follows: TGTGCCAGCAGTGTCCGGGTCTCCGGTGTCCTGACTTTC. This translates into CASSVRVSGVLTF.

This clonotype occurred once. A read error may produce the germline difference seen at one junction end. This rearrangement joins TRBV6-2 or TRBV6-3 to TRBJ2-7; D is unresolved. This CDR3 comprises 15 residues. Per germline, CDR1 MNHEY and CDR2 SVGEGT. The CDR3 nucleotides read TGTGCCAGCAGTTACCATGTAGGAGTCTCCTACGAGCGGTACTTC. Encoded protein: CASSYHVGVSYERYF.

The rearrangement links TRBV29-1 to TRBJ2-7; possible D gene TRBD1, 6 bases. Germline V gene lookup returns CDR1 SQVTM and CDR2 ANQGSEA. The length of the CDR3 is 16 residues. Deletions cut 3 bases from V and 3 bases from J, with 21 bases between. For the CDR3, the DNA is TGCAGCGTTGATAAATTGGGGGCAGGGTTGGGCTACGAGCAGTACTTC. The encoded protein is CSVDKLGAGLGYEQYF.

The chain combines TRBV5-4 with TRBJ1-2; TRBD1 matches 7 bases. The J segment lost 3 bases and the V segment lost 0 bases, leaving 11 bases of the junction unmatched. The CDR3 covers 17 residues. Germline values: CDR1 SGHNT, CDR2 YYREEE (reference sequence). CDR3: CASSLVGGDQPYYGYTF. CDR3 DNA sequence: TGTGCCAGCAGCTTGGTAGGGGGCGACCAACCTTACTATGGCTACACCTTC.

The rearrangement links TRBV9 to TRBJ2-3; D may correspond to TRBD1 or TRBD2 (6 bases each). Trimming shortened V by 0 bases and J by 2 bases, and 13 bases separated the two germline ends. The CDR3 contains 16 residues. CDR1 SGDLS and CDR2 YYNGEE come from the germline V gene. Here the CDR3 reads CASSVVGGSLTDTQYF. The CDR3 DNA reads as TGTGCCAGCAGCGTAGTAGGGGGGTCCCTCACAGATACGCAGTATTTT.

In this sample, this clonotype turned up a few times. The chain uses TRBV7-3 and TRBJ1-2; the D gene is possibly TRBD1 (6 bases). Germline lookup yields CDR1 SGHTA and CDR2 FQGTGA. The CDR3 is made up of 13 amino acids. Trimming cost V 6 bases and J 5 bases, with 13 bases left between them. The CDR3 nucleotides are TGTGCCAGCAGACACTACGGACAGTATGGCTACACCTTC. Protein product: CASRHYGQYGYTF.

There are a few counts of this clonotype. The chain is built from TRBV7-9 and TRBJ2-1; D is ambiguous. Germline V lookup: CDR1 SEHNR, CDR2 FQNEAQ (reference sequence). The CDR3 totals 14 residues. V lost 0 bases, J lost 1 base, and 4 bases lay in between. In DNA form, the CDR3 reads TGTGCCAGCAGCTTAGCGCAATCCTACAATGAGCAGTTCTTC. Protein: CASSLAQSYNEQFF.

This clonotype was found a few times. The chain recombines TRBV3-1 with TRBJ1-1; 9 bases align to TRBD1. The CDR3 is 18 residues long. Trimming at V came to 1 base and at J to 0 bases, leaving 9 bases not matched to a gene. The germline gives CDR1 LGHDT, CDR2 YNNKEL (reference sequence). The CDR3 protein is CASSQVTGGVDMNTEAFF. CDR3 bases: TGTGCCAGCAGCCAAGTTACAGGGGGCGTCGATATGAACACTGAAGCTTTCTTT.

V and J are TRBV7-2 and TRBJ1-4, with TRBD1 as a possible D gene (6 bases). Germline-derived CDR1 and CDR2 are SGHTA and FQGNSA. The CDR3 is 15 amino acids. Trimming removed 2 bases from V and 4 bases from J, with 11 bases in between. In DNA, the CDR3 is TGTGCCAGCAGCTTAACTAGGACAGATAATGAAAAACTGTTTTTT. Amino acids: CASSLTRTDNEKLFF.

In its sample, this clonotype was seen a few times. The V gene is TRBV6-5, the J gene TRBJ1-2, with a tentative D call TRBD1 (5 bases). Germline V gene lookup returns CDR1 MNHEY and CDR2 SVGAGI. Trimming pared 2 bases from V and 6 bases from J, leaving 10 bases between. The CDR3 length is 13 residues. As DNA, the CDR3 is TGTGCCAGCAGTTACACGGGGCTTGATGGCTACACCTTC. It specifies CASSYTGLDGYTF.

The chain joins TRBV4-3 to TRBJ1-1; D unclear. The CDR3 contains 13 residues. V was trimmed by 0 bases and J by 5 bases, leaving 7 bases between them. In germline, CDR1 is LGHNA, CDR2 YSLEER. The CDR3 region is CASSQDQRTEAFF. DNA of the CDR3: TGCGCCAGCAGCCAAGATCAAAGGACTGAAGCTTTCTTT.